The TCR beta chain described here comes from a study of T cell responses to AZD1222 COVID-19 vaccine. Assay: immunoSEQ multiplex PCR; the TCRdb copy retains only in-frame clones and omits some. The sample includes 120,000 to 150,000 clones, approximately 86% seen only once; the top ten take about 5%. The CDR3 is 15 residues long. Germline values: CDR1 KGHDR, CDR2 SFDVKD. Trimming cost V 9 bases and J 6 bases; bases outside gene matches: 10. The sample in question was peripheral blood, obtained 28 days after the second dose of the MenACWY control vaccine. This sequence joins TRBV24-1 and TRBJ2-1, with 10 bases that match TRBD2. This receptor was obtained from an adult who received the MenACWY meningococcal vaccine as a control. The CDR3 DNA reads TGTGCCACCGGGGAGGTAGCGGGGGGCGCCAATGAGCAGTTCTTC. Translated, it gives CATGEVAGGANEQFF.